These 17 T cell receptor beta chains share one sample of origin, sequenced in a study of blood T cell repertoires in COVID-19. Repertoires were generated with immunoSEQ multiplex PCR, while TCRdb's copy carries only in-frame clones and drops some. The profile covers more than 250,000 clones, with roughly 85% appearing a single time and under 7% taken by the ten largest. Sequences were obtained from PBMCs or T cells enriched from blood (not recorded which). Receptors were obtained from a woman between 40 and 55 years old who had recovered from COVID-19.

The chain recombines TRBV7-9 with TRBJ1-4; possible D gene TRBD1, 5 bases. The germline CDR1 and CDR2 sequences are SEHNR and FQNEAQ (reference sequence). The CDR3 spans 13 residues. V lost 8 bases, J lost 0 bases, and 7 bases lay in between. In DNA, the CDR3 is TGTGCCAGCGGGGCGGCAACTAATGAAAAACTGTTTTTT. It is translated as CASGAATNEKLFF.

Only one count was recorded for this clone. The chain links TRBV2 to TRBJ2-1, with 10 bases aligning to TRBD2. The V and J ends lost 6 bases and 0 bases, in that order; junction bases with no gene match: 5. Germline-derived CDR1 and CDR2 are SNHLY and FYNNEI. The CDR3 is made up of 16 amino acids. The CDR3 DNA reads as TGTGCCAGCAGGCGAACTAGCGGGATCTCCTACAATGAGCAGTTCTTC. Its translation: CASRRTSGISYNEQFF.

V is TRBV20-1 and J is TRBJ1-1; unclear D gene. Trimming shortened V by 4 bases and J by 6 bases, and 9 bases separated the two germline ends. CDR1 DFQATT and CDR2 SNEGSKA come from the germline V gene (reference sequence). CDR3 size: 11 residues. As DNA, the CDR3 is TGCAGTGCTAACGGGGTCTCTGAAGCTTTCTTT. It specifies CSANGVSEAFF.

The CDR3 DNA is TGTGCCAGCAGTCGGACAGGGTTTCAGCCCCAGCATTTT. Protein product: CASSRTGFQPQHF. The chain combines TRBV6-2 or TRBV6-3 with TRBJ1-5; 8 bases agree with TRBD1. Germline trimming cut 5 bases from V and 6 bases from J; bases unmatched to any gene: 3. Germline loops: CDR1 MNHEY, CDR2 SVGEGT. CDR3 length: 13 amino acids.

The gene calls are TRBV11-2 and TRBJ1-2; D perhaps matches TRBD1 (5 bases). This CDR3 is built from 16 residues. Trimming shortened V by 4 bases and J by 4 bases, and 19 bases separated the two germline ends. Germline V gene data show CDR1 as SGHAT and CDR2 as FQNNGV. The chain's CDR3 is CASSSPQKGKGYGYTF. In nucleotides, the CDR3 is TGTGCCAGCAGCTCCCCCCAGAAGGGGAAGGGCTATGGCTACACCTTC.

The chain recombines TRBV5-1 with TRBJ2-7; TRBD2 is a possible D gene (5 bases). Trimming left V 0 bases short and J 2 bases short, with 9 bases between. Per the germline V gene, CDR1 is SGHRS and CDR2 is YFSETQ. CDR3 length: 14 residues. The CDR3 nucleotides read TGCGCCAGCAGCTTGGTTAACGGGGCCTACGAGCAGTACTTC. Translated: CASSLVNGAYEQYF. Combining the CDR3 with reference TRBV5-1 and TRBJ2-7 gives the whole variable domain KAGVTQTPRYLIKTRGQQVTLSCSPISGHRSVSWYQQTPGQGLQFLFEYFSETQRNKGNFPGRFSGRQFSNSRSEMNVSTLELGDSALYLCASSLVNGAYEQYFGPGTRLTVT.

The V call is TRBV6-2 or TRBV6-3, the J call TRBJ1-2; D gene uncertain. Germline lookup yields CDR1 MNHEY and CDR2 SVGEGT. The CDR3 has 16 residues. The V and J ends lost 5 bases and 7 bases respectively, with 23 bases between them. CDR3 sequence: CASSHPQPATDGGYTF. As DNA, the CDR3 is TGTGCCAGCAGTCACCCTCAACCGGCCACAGACGGTGGCTACACCTTC.

V is TRBV27 and J is TRBJ2-2; D might be TRBD1 (5 bases). CDR1 MNHEY and CDR2 SMNVEV come from the germline V gene (reference sequence). There are 13 residues in the CDR3. Deletions cut 2 bases from V and 6 bases from J, with 7 bases between. The CDR3 reads CASSLIGAGELFF. DNA of the CDR3: TGTGCCAGCAGTTTAATAGGGGCCGGGGAGCTGTTTTTT.

V gene TRBV14 combines with J gene TRBJ1-2; D possibly corresponds to TRBD1 (5 bases). The CDR3 has 15 amino acids. Trimming shortened V by 1 base and J by 4 bases, and 13 bases separated the two germline ends. The germline V gene has CDR1 SGHDN and CDR2 FVKESK. CDR3 in DNA: TGTGCCAGCAGCCAAGCCTCGGGGGGAGGCTATGGCTACACCTTC. Translating gives CASSQASGGGYGYTF.

This sequence joins TRBV6-1 and TRBJ1-3; D remains unclear. This CDR3 spans 16 amino acids. The V end lost 2 bases, the J end lost 0 bases, and 11 bases lay between the germline ends. Germline V gene data show CDR1 as MNHNS and CDR2 as SASEGT. The CDR3 DNA sequence: TGTGCCAGCAGTGAACTGGGCCCGTCCTCTGGAAACACCATATATTTT. Translated: CASSELGPSSGNTIYF.

The genes are TRBV18 and TRBJ1-2; TRBD1 matches 7 bases. Per germline, CDR1 KGHSH and CDR2 LQKENI. This CDR3 has 14 residues. The junction had 8 bases not matched to a gene; V was cut back by 2 bases and J by 8 bases. The CDR3 coding sequence is TGTGCCAGCTCACCAATGACAGGGCTAGAGGGCTACACCTTC. Translated: CASSPMTGLEGYTF. Complete variable domain (other parts from reference TRBV18 and TRBJ1-2): NAGVMQNPRHLVRRRGQEARLRCSPMKGHSHVYWYRQLPEEGLKFMVYLQKENIIDESGMPKERFSAEFPKEGPSILRIQQVVRGDSAAYFCASSPMTGLEGYTFGSGTRLTVV.

V usage is TRBV2 and J usage is TRBJ1-4; possibly TRBD1 for D (6 bases). The V gene lost 6 bases and the J gene lost 16 bases, with 18 bases spanning the gap. From germline, CDR1 is SNHLY and CDR2 FYNNEI. The CDR3 extends over 12 amino acids. This CDR3 is CASSPPSTGPFF. CDR3 sequence (DNA): TGTGCCAGCAGCCCCCCTTCCACAGGGCCGTTTTTT.

The V gene is TRBV28, the J gene TRBJ2-7; D is uncertain. Germline V gives CDR1 MDHEN, CDR2 SYDVKM. The length of the CDR3 is 11 residues. The V end lost 5 bases, the J end lost 5 bases, and 7 bases lay between the germline ends. CDR3 coding DNA: TGTGCCAGCAGTGTGGCGGACGAGCAGTACTTC. This codes for CASSVADEQYF.

This clone is a singleton in its sample. The chain carries TRBV12-3 or TRBV12-4 and TRBJ1-1; D gene uncertain. The V end lost 3 bases, the J end lost 0 bases, and 5 bases lay between the germline ends. CDR3 length equals 13 residues. CDR3 bases: TGTGCCAGCAGTTTTTCTATGAACACTGAAGCTTTCTTT. This codes for CASSFSMNTEAFF.

This chain links TRBV18 with TRBJ2-1; 8 bases are a match to TRBD2. V lost 0 bases and J lost 4; bases outside the gene matches: 5. CDR1 is KGHSH and CDR2 is LQKENI in the germline V gene. The CDR3 is 16 residues long. In nucleotides, the CDR3 is TGTGCCAGCTCACCACCGGTACTAGCGGCTTACAATGAGCAGTTCTTC. This translates into CASSPPVLAAYNEQFF.

The chain couples TRBV5-1 to TRBJ2-7, with 7 bases that match TRBD1. This CDR3 has 14 amino acids. Germline values: CDR1 SGHRS, CDR2 YFSETQ. V shed 1 base, J shed 6 bases, and the junction held 7 bases outside the gene matches. The CDR3, as DNA: TGCGCCAGCAGCTTGACCGGGACAGTGGGCGAGCAGTACTTC. This translates into CASSLTGTVGEQYF. The full variable domain, rest sourced from reference TRBV5-1 and TRBJ2-7, is KAGVTQTPRYLIKTRGQQVTLSCSPISGHRSVSWYQQTPGQGLQFLFEYFSETQRNKGNFPGRFSGRQFSNSRSEMNVSTLELGDSALYLCASSLTGTVGEQYFGPGTRLTVT.

The chain links TRBV18 to TRBJ1-2; TRBD1 matches 10 bases. V trimming: 3 bases; J trimming: 5 bases; junction bases outside the gene matches: 6. CDR1 KGHSH and CDR2 LQKENI come from the germline V gene. The CDR3 length is 15 residues. The CDR3 reads CASSPSTGGEYGYTF. CDR3 nucleotides: TGTGCCAGCTCACCTTCGACAGGGGGCGAGTATGGCTACACCTTC.